These T cell receptor beta chains were read from a single sample in a study of identical twins. TCRdb re-analysed the 5' RACE reads in MiXCR, keeping a single row per CDR3 protein. The table includes 1.5 million to 2 million distinct CDR3 sequences, about 32% detected once. The sequencing input was cord blood. Every receptor here comes from a newborn girl in good health. Both conserved end residues are part of each CDR3.

13	TRBV5-1	TRBJ1-1	CASSSSGGTEAFF
18	TRBV7-2	TRBJ2-3	CASSLVAGGPSRPDTQYF
15	TRBV20-1	TRBJ2-3	CSAWTSGRLTDTQYF
15	TRBV20-1	TRBJ2-1	CSARKGSGTSYEQFF
15	TRBV7-2	TRBJ2-1	CASSLGRGLHNEQFF
17	TRBV20-1	TRBJ2-1	CSARGVGLAGTYNEQFF
18	TRBV20-1	-	CSATGTSGRRSSYNEQYF
15	TRBV28	TRBJ2-1	CASSPLAPAYNEQFF
17	TRBV14	TRBJ2-5	CASSQGLAGGPLETQYF
13	TRBV12-5	TRBJ2-7	CASGLEYTYEQYF
14	TRBV6-6	TRBJ1-2	CASTLLDGSYGYTF